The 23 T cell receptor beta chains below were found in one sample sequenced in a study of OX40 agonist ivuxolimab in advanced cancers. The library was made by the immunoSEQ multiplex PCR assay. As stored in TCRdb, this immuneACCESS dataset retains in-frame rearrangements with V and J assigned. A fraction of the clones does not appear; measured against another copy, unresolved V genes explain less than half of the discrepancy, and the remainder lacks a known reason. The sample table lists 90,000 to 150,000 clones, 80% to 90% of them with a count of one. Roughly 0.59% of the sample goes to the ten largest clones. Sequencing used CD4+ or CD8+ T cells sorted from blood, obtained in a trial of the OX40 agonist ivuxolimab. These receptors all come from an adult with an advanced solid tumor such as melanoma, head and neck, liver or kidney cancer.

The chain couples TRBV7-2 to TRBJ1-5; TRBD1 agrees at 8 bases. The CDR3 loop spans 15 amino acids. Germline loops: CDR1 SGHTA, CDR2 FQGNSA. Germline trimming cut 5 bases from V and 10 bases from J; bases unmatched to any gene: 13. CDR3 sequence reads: CASSGTGTGTIPQHF. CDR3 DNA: TGTGCCAGCAGCGGGACCGGGACAGGCACGATACCCCAGCATTTT.

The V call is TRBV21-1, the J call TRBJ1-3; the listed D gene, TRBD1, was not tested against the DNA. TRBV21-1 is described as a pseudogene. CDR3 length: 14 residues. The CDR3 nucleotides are TGTGCCAGCAGCCCAGACAGGGGAAGGAACACCATATATTTT. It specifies CASSPDRGRNTIYF.

The CDR3 DNA is TGTGCCAGCAGCTGGACTACTGAGCAGTTCTTC. Translated: CASSWTTEQFF. This chain uses TRBV7-2 with TRBJ2-1; possible D gene TRBD2, 6 bases. The germline V and J ends were trimmed by 4 bases and 9 bases, with 7 bases remaining between them. The CDR3 sequence is 11 residues long. Germline lookup yields CDR1 SGHTA and CDR2 FQGNSA.

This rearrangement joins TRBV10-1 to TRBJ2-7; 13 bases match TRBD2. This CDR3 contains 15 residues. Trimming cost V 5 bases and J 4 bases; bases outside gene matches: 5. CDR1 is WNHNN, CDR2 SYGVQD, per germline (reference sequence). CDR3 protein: CASSRGLAGEYEQYF. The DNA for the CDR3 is TGCGCCAGCAGTCGTGGACTAGCGGGGGAGTACGAGCAGTACTTC.

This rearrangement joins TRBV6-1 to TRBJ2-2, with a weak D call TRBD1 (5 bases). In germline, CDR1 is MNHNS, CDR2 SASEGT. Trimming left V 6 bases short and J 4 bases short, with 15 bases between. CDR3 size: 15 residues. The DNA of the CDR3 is TGTGCCAGCAGGGTACGGCGGCAGGGCACCGGGGAGCTGTTTTTT. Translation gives CASRVRRQGTGELFF.

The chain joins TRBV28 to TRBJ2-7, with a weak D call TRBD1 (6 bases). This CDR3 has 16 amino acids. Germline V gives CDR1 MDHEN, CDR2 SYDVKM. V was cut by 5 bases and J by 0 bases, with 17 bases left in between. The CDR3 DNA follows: TGTGCCAGCAGTGGCATCCGGGACAAACGCTCCTACGAGCAGTACTTC. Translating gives CASSGIRDKRSYEQYF.

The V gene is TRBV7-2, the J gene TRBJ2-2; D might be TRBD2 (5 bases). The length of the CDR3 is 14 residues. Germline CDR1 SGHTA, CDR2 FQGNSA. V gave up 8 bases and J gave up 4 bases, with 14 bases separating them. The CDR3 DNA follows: TGTGCCAGCCGGACGGGGAGATCCACCGGGGAGCTGTTTTTT. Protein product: CASRTGRSTGELFF.

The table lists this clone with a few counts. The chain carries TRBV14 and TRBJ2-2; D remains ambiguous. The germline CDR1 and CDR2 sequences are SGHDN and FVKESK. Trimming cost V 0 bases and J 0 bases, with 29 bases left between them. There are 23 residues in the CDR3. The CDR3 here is CASSQDSEWAYYSNPPNTGELFF. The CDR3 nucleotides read TGTGCCAGCAGCCAAGATAGTGAGTGGGCCTACTACTCAAACCCTCCGAACACCGGGGAGCTGTTTTTT.

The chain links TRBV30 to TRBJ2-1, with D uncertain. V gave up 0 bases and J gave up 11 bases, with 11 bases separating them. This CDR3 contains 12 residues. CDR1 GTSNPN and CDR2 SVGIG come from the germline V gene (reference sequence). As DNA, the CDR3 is TGTGCCTGGAGTGTACTCGCAATGCAGCAGTTCTTC. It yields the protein CAWSVLAMQQFF. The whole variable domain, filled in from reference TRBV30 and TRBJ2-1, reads SQTIHQWPATLVQPVGSPLSLECTVEGTSNPNLYWYRQAAGRGLQLLFYSVGIGQISSEVPQNLSASRPQDRQFILSSKKLLLSDSGFYLCAWSVLAMQQFFGPGTRLTVL.

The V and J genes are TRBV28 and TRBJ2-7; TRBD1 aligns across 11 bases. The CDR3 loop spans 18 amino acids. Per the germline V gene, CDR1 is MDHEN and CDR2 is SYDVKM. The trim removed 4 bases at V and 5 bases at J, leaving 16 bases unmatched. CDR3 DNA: TGTGCCAGCAGTTCCGTGGGATCTGGGACAGGGGGTACCAACGAGCAGTACTTC. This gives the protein CASSSVGSGTGGTNEQYF.

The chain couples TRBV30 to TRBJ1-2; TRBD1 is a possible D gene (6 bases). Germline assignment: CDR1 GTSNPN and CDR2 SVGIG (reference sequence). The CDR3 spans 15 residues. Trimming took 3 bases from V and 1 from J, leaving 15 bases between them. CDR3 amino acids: CAWSAEGGLNYGYTF. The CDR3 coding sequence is TGTGCCTGGAGCGCCGAGGGGGGCCTTAACTATGGCTACACCTTC.

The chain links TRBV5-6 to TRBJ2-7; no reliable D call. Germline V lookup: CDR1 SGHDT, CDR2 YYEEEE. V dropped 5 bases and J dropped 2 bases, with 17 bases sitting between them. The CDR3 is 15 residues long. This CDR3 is CASRREGIGPYEQYF. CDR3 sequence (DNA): TGTGCCAGCAGACGCGAAGGGATTGGGCCCTACGAGCAGTACTTC. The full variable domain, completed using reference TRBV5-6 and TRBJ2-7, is DAGVTQSPTHLIKTRGQQVTLRCSPKSGHDTVSWYQQALGQGPQFIFQYYEEEERQRGNFPDRFSGHQFPNYSSELNVNALLLGDSALYLCASRREGIGPYEQYFGPGTRLTVT.

Here the CDR3 reads CASSEVGTEAFF. CDR3 bases: TGTGCCAGCAGTGAGGTGGGCACTGAAGCTTTCTTT. The genes are TRBV2 and TRBJ1-1; D gene uncertain. CDR1 SNHLY and CDR2 FYNNEI come from the germline V gene. CDR3 length equals 12 residues. V was clipped by 3 bases and J by 4 bases, with 6 bases between them.

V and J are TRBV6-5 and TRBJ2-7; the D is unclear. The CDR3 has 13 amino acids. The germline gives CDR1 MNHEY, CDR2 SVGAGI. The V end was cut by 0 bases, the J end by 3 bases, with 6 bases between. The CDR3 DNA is TGTGCCAGCAGTTACTCGCTTATCTACGAGCAGTACTTC. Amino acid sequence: CASSYSLIYEQYF.

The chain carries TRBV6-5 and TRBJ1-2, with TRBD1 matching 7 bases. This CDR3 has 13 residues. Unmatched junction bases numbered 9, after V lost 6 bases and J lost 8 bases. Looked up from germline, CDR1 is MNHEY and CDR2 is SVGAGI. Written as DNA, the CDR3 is TGTGCCAGCAGCCGGGCACAGGGGAAGGGCTACACCTTC. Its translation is CASSRAQGKGYTF.

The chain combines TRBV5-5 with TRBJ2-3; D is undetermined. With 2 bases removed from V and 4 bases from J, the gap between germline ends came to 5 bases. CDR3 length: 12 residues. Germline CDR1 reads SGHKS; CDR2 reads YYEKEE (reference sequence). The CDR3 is CASSFEADTQYF. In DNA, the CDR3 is TGTGCCAGCAGCTTCGAGGCAGATACGCAGTATTTT.

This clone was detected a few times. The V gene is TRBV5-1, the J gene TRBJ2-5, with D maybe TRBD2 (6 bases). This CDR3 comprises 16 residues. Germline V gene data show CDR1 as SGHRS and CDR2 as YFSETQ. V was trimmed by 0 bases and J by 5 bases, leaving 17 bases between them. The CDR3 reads CASSLAALGGSETQYF. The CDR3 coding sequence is TGCGCCAGCAGCTTGGCTGCGTTGGGGGGAAGCGAGACCCAGTACTTC.

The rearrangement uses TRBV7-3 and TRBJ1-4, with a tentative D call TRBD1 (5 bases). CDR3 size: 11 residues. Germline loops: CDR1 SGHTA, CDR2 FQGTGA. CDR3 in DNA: TGTGCAGACGGGACCGCAGAAAAACTGTTTTTT. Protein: CADGTAEKLFF.

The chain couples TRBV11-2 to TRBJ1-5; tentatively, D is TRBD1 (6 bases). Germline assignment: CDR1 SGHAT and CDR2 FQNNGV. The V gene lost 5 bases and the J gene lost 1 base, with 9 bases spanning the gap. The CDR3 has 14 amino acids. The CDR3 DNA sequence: TGTGCCAGCAGCCCAGGGGAGAGCAATCAGCCCCAGCATTTT. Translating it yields CASSPGESNQPQHF. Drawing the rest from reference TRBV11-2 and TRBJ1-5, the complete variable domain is EAGVAQSPRYKIIEKRQSVAFWCNPISGHATLYWYQQILGQGPKLLIQFQNNGVVDDSQLPKDRFSAERLKGVDSTLKIQPAKLEDSAVYLCASSPGESNQPQHFGDGTRLSIL.

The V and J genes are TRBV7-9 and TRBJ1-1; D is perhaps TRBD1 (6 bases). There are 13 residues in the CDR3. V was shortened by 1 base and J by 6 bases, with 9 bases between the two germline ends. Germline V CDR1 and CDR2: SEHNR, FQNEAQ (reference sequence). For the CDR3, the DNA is TGTGCCAGCAGCTTAGGGACAGTGGCTGAAGCTTTCTTT. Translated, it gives CASSLGTVAEAFF.

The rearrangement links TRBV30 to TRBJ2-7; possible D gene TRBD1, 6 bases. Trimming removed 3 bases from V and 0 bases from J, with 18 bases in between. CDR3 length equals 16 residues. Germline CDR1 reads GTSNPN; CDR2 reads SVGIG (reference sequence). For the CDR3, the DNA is TGTGCCTGGAGCGGCGGAAAAGACAGGAGCTCCTACGAGCAGTACTTC. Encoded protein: CAWSGGKDRSSYEQYF.

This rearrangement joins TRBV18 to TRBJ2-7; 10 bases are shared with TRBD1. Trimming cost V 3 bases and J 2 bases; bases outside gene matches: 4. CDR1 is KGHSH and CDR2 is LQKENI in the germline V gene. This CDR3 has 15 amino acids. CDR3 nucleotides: TGTGCCAGCTCACCGGGACAGGGGCACACCTACGAGCAGTACTTC. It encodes CASSPGQGHTYEQYF.

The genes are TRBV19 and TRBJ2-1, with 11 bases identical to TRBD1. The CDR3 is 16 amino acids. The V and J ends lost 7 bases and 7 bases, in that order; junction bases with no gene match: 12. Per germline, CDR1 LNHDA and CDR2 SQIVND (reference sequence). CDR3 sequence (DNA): TGTGCCAGTATTGTTCGGGACAGGGGGTATAGGAATGAGCAGTTCTTC. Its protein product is CASIVRDRGYRNEQFF.